Shown below are 10 T cell receptor beta chains from a single sample sequenced in a study of tumor-infiltrating lymphocytes in primary liver carcinoma. The template, about 540 ng total RNA, yielded TCR beta cDNA made with a constant-region primer. Employing slightly modified ARM-PCR, three nested multiplex PCR rounds were run, and these gave rise to the TCR beta libraries. A C-beta reverse primer and TRBV1-TRBV30 forward primers served in each of the first two PCR rounds, at about 9 cycles apiece. TCRdb itself ran the multiplex PCR reads through MiXCR, one entry per CDR3 protein. The table lists 330,000 or so distinct CDR3 sequences, 65% of them singletons, with 5% to 6.5% in the top ten. Germline DNA was also extracted, with blood RNA taken from unsorted whole blood. Sequencing input: peripheral blood. The receptors originated from a man aged 40-49 years with primary liver carcinoma and hepatitis B virus infection.

This sequence joins TRBV5-1 and TRBJ2-2, with 9 bases fitting TRBD1. Per the germline V gene, CDR1 is SGHRS and CDR2 is YFSETQ. The V and J ends lost 0 bases and 7 bases, in that order; junction bases with no gene match: 4. This CDR3 spans 15 amino acids. The chain's CDR3 is CASSLEQGAVGELFF. The CDR3 DNA sequence: TGCGCCAGCAGCTTGGAACAGGGGGCCGTCGGGGAGCTGTTTTTT.

This clonotype was detected only a few times. The chain combines TRBV5-8 with TRBJ1-1; D is possibly TRBD1 (6 bases). Germline lookup yields CDR1 SGHTS and CDR2 YDEGEE. The CDR3 has 15 residues. V was cut by 4 bases and J by 1 base, with 14 bases left in between. The CDR3 reads CASSTTATGNTEAFF. Here the CDR3 DNA reads TGTGCCAGCAGCACAACAGCGACAGGGAACACTGAAGCTTTCTTT.

As concerns this clonotype: One end of the junction fails to match germline, which may point to a read error. V usage is TRBV11-2 and J usage is TRBJ1-1; the match to TRBD1 covers 8 bases. The length of the CDR3 is 15 residues. Per the germline V gene, CDR1 is SGHAT and CDR2 is FQNNGV. The CDR3 region has the DNA TGTGCCAGCAGGCCCTGGGACAGGAGGCTAACTGAAGCTTTCTTC. Amino acid sequence: CASRPWDRRLTEAFF.

On this clonotype: The junction does not match germline at one end; this may be a read error. The chain uses TRBV12-3 or TRBV12-4 and TRBJ2-7; D remains ambiguous. This CDR3 spans 13 amino acids. The CDR3 region has the DNA TGTGCCAGCAGTTTATCGAGCGCCTGCGAGCAATACTTC. Translation: CASSLSSACEQYF.

The chain carries TRBV11-2 and TRBJ2-5; tentative D call: TRBD2 (6 bases). The V gene lost 7 bases and the J gene lost 4 bases, with 28 bases spanning the gap. From germline, CDR1 is SGHAT and CDR2 FQNNGV. This CDR3 spans 18 amino acids. The CDR3 DNA follows: TGTGCCAGCAAGGCCTCAGGACAAGGGAGGACCACAGGAGAGACCCAGTACTTC. This encodes CASKASGQGRTTGETQYF.

As for this clonotype: This may stem from a read error, because a much larger clone lies one nucleotide away. This chain connects TRBV12-3 or TRBV12-4 to TRBJ2-7, with D perhaps matching TRBD1 or TRBD2 (5 bases each). V shed 4 bases and J shed 7 bases, with 17 bases lying between them. This CDR3 has 14 amino acids. The CDR3 protein is CASSSLGTTSEQYF. In DNA, the CDR3 is TGTGCCAGCAGTTCGCTCGGGACGACGAGTGAGCAGTACTTC.

As for this clonotype: A much bigger clone sits one base away, suggesting this may be a read error. The rearrangement links TRBV6-2 or TRBV6-3 to TRBJ2-4; no reliable D call. V shed 10 bases and J shed 9 bases, with 22 bases lying between them. CDR1 and CDR2 (germline): MNHEY, SVGEGT. The CDR3 totals 14 residues. The CDR3 region is CANLPVPQLVIQYF. CDR3 bases: TGTGCCAACCTCCCAGTCCCACAATTGGTCATTCAGTACTTC.

This clonotype was recorded many times. The V call is TRBV6-5, the J call TRBJ1-1; 9 nucleotides line up with TRBD1. Unmatched junction bases numbered 7, after V lost 4 bases and J lost 1 base. The length of the CDR3 is 16 residues. Germline-derived CDR1 and CDR2 are MNHEY and SVGAGI. CDR3 bases: TGTGCCAGCAGTTGGCTCGGACAGGGGAAGAACACTGAAGCTTTCTTT. Translating it yields CASSWLGQGKNTEAFF.

In regard to this clonotype: One end of the junction is discordant with germline, which a read error may explain. The V and J genes are TRBV4-1 and TRBJ2-2, with TRBD1 matching 10 bases. The germline gives CDR1 MGHRA, CDR2 YSYEKL. The CDR3 covers 16 residues. CDR3 sequence (DNA): TGCGCCAGCAACGATCTGGACAGGGGGTTAAGTGGGGAGCTGTATTTT. This codes for CASNDLDRGLSGELYF.

Notes on this clonotype: This may come from a read error, since a much larger clone is one base off. The genes are TRBV6-5 and TRBJ1-1, with D unresolved. Germline CDR1 reads MNHEY; CDR2 reads SVGAGI. This CDR3 region has 13 residues. In nucleotides, the CDR3 is TGTGTCAGCAGTTACCTCCGGGAAAATGAAGCTTTCTTT. As protein: CVSSYLRENEAFF.